This is a list of T cell receptor beta chains from one sample in a study of Graves' ophthalmopathy and Graves' hyperthyroidism. A single record per CDR3 protein comes from TCRdb applying MiXCR to the multiplex PCR reads. The repertoire holds some 370,000 distinct CDR3 sequences, with roughly 15% as singletons. Sequenced input: peripheral blood. The receptors derive from an adult woman with stable Graves' hyperthyroidism. Each CDR3 is given with its conserved first and last residue. The order of the fields is CDR3 protein, V gene.

CDR3 protein: CASSWTNSGANVLTF
V gene: TRBV28

CDR3 protein: CAWSAPLGQTRGEAFF
V gene: TRBV30

CDR3 protein: CASSGLSVGEQYF
V gene: TRBV6-2/TRBV6-3

CDR3 protein: CACARGNTIYF
V gene: TRBV30

CDR3 protein: CSVVEGNGYTF
V gene: TRBV29-1

CDR3 protein: CASSSWGYGYTF
V gene: TRBV5-6

CDR3 protein: CASSVRGTVNTEAFF
V gene: TRBV12-3/TRBV12-4

CDR3 protein: CASSETFNQPQHF
V gene: TRBV6-1

CDR3 protein: CASSSVGAGADTQYF
V gene: TRBV6-5

CDR3 protein: CSARDWPAGLGNEQYF
V gene: TRBV20-1

CDR3 protein: CASSYWEPWTGQQPQHF
V gene: TRBV6-2/TRBV6-3

CDR3 protein: CASSLRWSGGEQYF
V gene: TRBV7-2

CDR3 protein: CATQGQNTGELFF
V gene: TRBV28

CDR3 protein: CATSEPKESSYNEQFF
V gene: TRBV24-1

CDR3 protein: CASSSPRSALGNQPQHF
V gene: TRBV28

CDR3 protein: CASSFHREGYTF
V gene: TRBV12-3/TRBV12-4

CDR3 protein: CASSFRQGANGELFF
V gene: TRBV12-3/TRBV12-4

CDR3 protein: CASSLGQGAIVYGYTF
V gene: TRBV12-3/TRBV12-4

CDR3 protein: CARGGTPNTGELFF
V gene: TRBV7-9

CDR3 protein: CASSWAGHSGANVLTF
V gene: TRBV11-1

CDR3 protein: CASSIRDINIQYF
V gene: TRBV19

CDR3 protein: CSAPSTSGSNIQYF
V gene: TRBV20-1

CDR3 protein: CASSLWANYGYTF
V gene: TRBV27

CDR3 protein: CANSLGLVGYEQYF
V gene: TRBV9

CDR3 protein: CASSFAAYGYTF
V gene: TRBV11-2

CDR3 protein: CASSEAVRGGQPQHF
V gene: TRBV6-1

CDR3 protein: CASSQQPGQGASYTF
V gene: TRBV28

CDR3 protein: CASSFWGTDYEQYF
V gene: TRBV28

CDR3 protein: CSATDRIWEQYF
V gene: TRBV20-1

CDR3 protein: CASSETGGTTGELFF
V gene: TRBV12-3/TRBV12-4

CDR3 protein: CASSPPGPTDTQYF
V gene: TRBV11-2

CDR3 protein: CASRPMDTLYGYTF
V gene: TRBV6-2/TRBV6-3

CDR3 protein: CASSLEVTGGSYEQYF
V gene: TRBV11-2

CDR3 protein: CASRRGPQETQYF
V gene: TRBV2

CDR3 protein: CSAKGEGRAHTGELFF
V gene: TRBV20-1

CDR3 protein: CASSQDRGISNEQYF
V gene: TRBV14

CDR3 protein: CSARDRDRTYEQYF
V gene: TRBV20-1

CDR3 protein: CASSQAGSGNTIYF
V gene: TRBV3-1

CDR3 protein: CASSLSGAYEQYF
V gene: TRBV7-8

CDR3 protein: CSARGDRSQETQYF
V gene: TRBV20-1

CDR3 protein: CAQSKDLGNTIYF
V gene: TRBV7-9

CDR3 protein: CAISETGGDTEAFF
V gene: TRBV10-3

CDR3 protein: CASSLGGGTIVNQPQHF
V gene: TRBV11-2

CDR3 protein: CASSLGAPELYGYTF
V gene: TRBV7-8

CDR3 protein: CASSPTGVNQPQHF
V gene: TRBV19

CDR3 protein: CAISESLVMNTEAFF
V gene: TRBV10-3

CDR3 protein: CASSRDSGRANPARETQYF
V gene: TRBV4-2

CDR3 protein: CASSGRDPITYEQYF
V gene: TRBV6-1

CDR3 protein: CASSQQDSFYGYTF
V gene: TRBV7-9

CDR3 protein: CAWSVSITTPEQYF
V gene: TRBV30

CDR3 protein: CASSPSMNTEAFF
V gene: TRBV12-3/TRBV12-4

CDR3 protein: CASSSTGTGWIWQYF
V gene: TRBV7-9

CDR3 protein: CASSSPGQGVRSYEQYF
V gene: TRBV28

CDR3 protein: CASSLARGGPNF
V gene: TRBV7-2